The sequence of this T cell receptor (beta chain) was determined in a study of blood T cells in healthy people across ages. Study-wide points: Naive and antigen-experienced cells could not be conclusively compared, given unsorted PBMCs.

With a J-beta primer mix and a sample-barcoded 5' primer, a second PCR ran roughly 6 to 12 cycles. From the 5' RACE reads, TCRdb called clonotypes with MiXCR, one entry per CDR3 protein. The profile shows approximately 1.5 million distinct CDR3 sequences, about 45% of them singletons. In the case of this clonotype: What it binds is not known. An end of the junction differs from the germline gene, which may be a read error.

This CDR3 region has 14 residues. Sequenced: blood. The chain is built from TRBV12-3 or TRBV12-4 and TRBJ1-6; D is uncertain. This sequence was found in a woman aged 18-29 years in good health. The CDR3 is CASSLAWGNSPLHF. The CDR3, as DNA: TGTGCCAGCAGCTTAGCCTGGGGAAATTCACCCCTCCACTTT.